Here is one T cell receptor beta chain with its context. Its target is not known. The sample originates from a study of monozygotic twins with inflammatory bowel disease. The study's findings and limits: For IBD patients, clonotypes shared with others were fewer than for healthy twins, especially with disease activity.

From germline, CDR1 is SGHVS and CDR2 FQNEAQ. The CDR3 runs to 15 residues. TCRdb re-called the 5' RACE reads; every CDR3 protein appears as one record, without DNA. This table lists 80,000 or so distinct CDR3 sequences. V gene TRBV7-8 combines with J gene TRBJ1-1; TCRdb selects TRBD1, and the lack of DNA leaves this call unchecked. The sample taken for sequencing was blood. This clonotype originated in a human donor with ulcerative colitis or Crohn's disease, or a healthy co-twin of an affected twin (not recorded which). The CDR3 is CASNSGQGKFTEAFF.